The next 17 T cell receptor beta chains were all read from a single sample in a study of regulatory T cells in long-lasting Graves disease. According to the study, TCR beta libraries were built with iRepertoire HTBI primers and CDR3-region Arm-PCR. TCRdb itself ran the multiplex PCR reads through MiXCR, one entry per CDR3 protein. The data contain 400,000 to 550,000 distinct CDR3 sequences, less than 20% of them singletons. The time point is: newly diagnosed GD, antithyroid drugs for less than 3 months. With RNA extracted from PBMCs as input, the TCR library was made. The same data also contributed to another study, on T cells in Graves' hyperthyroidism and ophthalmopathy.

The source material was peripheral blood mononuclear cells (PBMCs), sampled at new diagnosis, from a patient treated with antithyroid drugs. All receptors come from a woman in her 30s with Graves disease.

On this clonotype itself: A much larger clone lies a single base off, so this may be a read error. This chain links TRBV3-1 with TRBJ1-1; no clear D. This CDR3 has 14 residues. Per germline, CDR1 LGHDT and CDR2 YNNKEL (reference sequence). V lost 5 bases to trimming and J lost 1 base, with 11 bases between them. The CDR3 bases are TGTGCCAGCAGCAAGCAGGAGGCGAACACTGAAGCTTTCTTT. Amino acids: CASSKQEANTEAFF.

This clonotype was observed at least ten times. The CDR3 sequence: CASSSGTGIGEQFF. DNA for the CDR3: TGTGCCAGCAGCTCCGGGACAGGGATTGGTGAGCAGTTCTTC. The chain links TRBV7-2 to TRBJ2-1; 9 positions match TRBD1. CDR1 and CDR2 (germline): SGHTA, FQGNSA. The CDR3 extends over 14 amino acids. V lost 4 bases and J lost 9; bases outside the gene matches: 7. Full variable domain (rest looked up from reference TRBV7-2 and TRBJ2-1): GAGVSQSPSNKVTEKGKDVELRCDPISGHTALYWYRQSLGQGLEFLIYFQGNSAPDKSGLPSDRFSAERTGGSVSTLTIQRTQQEDSAVYLCASSSGTGIGEQFFGPGTRLTVL.

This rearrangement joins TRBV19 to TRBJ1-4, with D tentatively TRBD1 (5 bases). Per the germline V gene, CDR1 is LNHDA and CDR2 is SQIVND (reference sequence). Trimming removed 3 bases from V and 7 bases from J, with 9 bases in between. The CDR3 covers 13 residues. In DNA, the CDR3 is TGTGCCAGTAGTATCGTTCAGGGTGAAAAACTGTTTTTT. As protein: CASSIVQGEKLFF.

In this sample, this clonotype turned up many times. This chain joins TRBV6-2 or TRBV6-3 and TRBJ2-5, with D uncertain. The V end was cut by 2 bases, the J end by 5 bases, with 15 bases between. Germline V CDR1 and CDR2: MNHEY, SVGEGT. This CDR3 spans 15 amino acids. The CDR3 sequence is CASSYLKAGRETQYF. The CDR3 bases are TGTGCCAGCAGTTACCTCAAGGCCGGGCGGGAGACCCAGTACTTC.

The CDR3 loop reads CASSFSVEIHNEQFF. Here the CDR3 DNA reads TGCGCCAGCAGCTTTTCGGTAGAAATACACAATGAGCAGTTCTTC. This rearrangement joins TRBV5-1 to TRBJ2-1; no clear D. Per germline, CDR1 SGHRS and CDR2 YFSETQ. This CDR3 comprises 15 residues. V shed 2 bases and J shed 5 bases, with 14 bases lying between them.

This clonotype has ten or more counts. The CDR3 coding sequence is TGCAGTGCGACCTGGGCGGGGTCCTACGAGCAGTACTTC. Protein: CSATWAGSYEQYF. The chain links TRBV20-1 to TRBJ2-7, with D tentatively TRBD2 (6 bases). The CDR3 runs to 13 residues. Germline V gene lookup returns CDR1 DFQATT and CDR2 SNEGSKA (reference sequence). V was pared by 6 bases and J by 1 base, with 13 bases between.

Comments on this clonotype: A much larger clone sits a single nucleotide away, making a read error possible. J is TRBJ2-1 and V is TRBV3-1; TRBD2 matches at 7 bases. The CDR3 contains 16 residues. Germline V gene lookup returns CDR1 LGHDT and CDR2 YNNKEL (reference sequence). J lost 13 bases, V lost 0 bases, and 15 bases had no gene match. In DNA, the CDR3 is TGTGCCAGCAGCCAAGATTATGCTAGCGGACAAGAGACCCAGTTCTTC. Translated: CASSQDYASGQETQFF.

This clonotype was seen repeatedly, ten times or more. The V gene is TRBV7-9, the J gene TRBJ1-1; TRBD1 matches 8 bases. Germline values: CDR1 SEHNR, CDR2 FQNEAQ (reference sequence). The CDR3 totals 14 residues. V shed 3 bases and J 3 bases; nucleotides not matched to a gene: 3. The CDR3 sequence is CASSLTGVDTEAFF. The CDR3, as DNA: TGTGCCAGCAGCTTGACAGGGGTTGACACTGAAGCTTTCTTT.

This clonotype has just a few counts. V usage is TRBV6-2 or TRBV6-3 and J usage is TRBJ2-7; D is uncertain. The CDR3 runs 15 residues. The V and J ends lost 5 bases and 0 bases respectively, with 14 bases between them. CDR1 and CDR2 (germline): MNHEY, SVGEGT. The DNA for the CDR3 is TGTGCCAGCAGTGAATTTCCAGGCCTCTCCTACGAGCAGTACTTC. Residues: CASSEFPGLSYEQYF.

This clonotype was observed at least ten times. The CDR3 here is CASSFERDTEAFF. The CDR3 region has the DNA TGTGCCAGCAGCTTTGAGCGGGACACTGAAGCTTTCTTT. The gene calls are TRBV7-9 and TRBJ1-1; D is unresolved. V lost 3 bases and J lost 3, with 8 bases in between. CDR1 and CDR2 (germline): SEHNR, FQNEAQ (reference sequence). The CDR3 runs 13 residues.

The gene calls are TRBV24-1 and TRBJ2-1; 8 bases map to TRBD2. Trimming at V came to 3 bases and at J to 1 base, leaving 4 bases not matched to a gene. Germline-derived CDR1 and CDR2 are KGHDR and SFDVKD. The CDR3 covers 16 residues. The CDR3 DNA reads TGTGCCACCAGTGATCCCGGGGGGGATTCCTACAATGAGCAGTTCTTC. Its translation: CATSDPGGDSYNEQFF.

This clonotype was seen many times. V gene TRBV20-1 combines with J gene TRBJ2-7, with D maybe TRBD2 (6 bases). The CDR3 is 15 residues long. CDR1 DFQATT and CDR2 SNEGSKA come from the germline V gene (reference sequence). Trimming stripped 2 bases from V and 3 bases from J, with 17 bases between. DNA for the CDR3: TGCAGTGCTAGAAGAGTCGCGGGACCTCACTACGAGCAGTACTTC. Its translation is CSARRVAGPHYEQYF.

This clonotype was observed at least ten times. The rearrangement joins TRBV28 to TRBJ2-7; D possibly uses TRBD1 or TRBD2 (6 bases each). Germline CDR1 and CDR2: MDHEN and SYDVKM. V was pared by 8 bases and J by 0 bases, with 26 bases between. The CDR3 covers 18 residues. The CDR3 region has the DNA TGTGCCAGCGGGGGGACCTGGGGGAGACAGGCCATCTCCTACGAGCAGTACTTC. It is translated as CASGGTWGRQAISYEQYF.

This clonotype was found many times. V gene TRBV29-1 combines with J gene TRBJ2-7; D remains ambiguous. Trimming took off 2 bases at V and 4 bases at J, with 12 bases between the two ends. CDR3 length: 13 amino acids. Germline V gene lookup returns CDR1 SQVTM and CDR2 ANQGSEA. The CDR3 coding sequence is TGCAGCGTTGAATTTGGTAGTACGTACGAGCAGTACTTC. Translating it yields CSVEFGSTYEQYF.

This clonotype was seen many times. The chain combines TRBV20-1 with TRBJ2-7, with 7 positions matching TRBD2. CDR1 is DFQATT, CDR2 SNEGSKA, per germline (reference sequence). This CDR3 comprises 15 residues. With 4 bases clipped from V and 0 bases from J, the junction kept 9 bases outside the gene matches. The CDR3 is CSAKPHQRDSYEQYF. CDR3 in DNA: TGCAGTGCTAAGCCCCACCAGCGGGACTCCTACGAGCAGTACTTC.

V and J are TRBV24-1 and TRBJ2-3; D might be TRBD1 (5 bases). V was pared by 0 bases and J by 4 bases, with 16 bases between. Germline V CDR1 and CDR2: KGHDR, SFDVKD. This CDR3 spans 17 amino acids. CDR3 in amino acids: CATSDLQRTQGADTQYF. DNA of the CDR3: TGTGCCACCAGTGATTTGCAGCGTACCCAGGGCGCAGATACGCAGTATTTT.

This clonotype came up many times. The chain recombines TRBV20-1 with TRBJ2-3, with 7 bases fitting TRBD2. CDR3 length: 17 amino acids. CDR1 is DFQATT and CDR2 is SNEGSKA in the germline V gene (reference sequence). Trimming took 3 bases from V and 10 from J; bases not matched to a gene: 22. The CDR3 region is CSASSWSGTDFVGAQYF. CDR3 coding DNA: TGCAGTGCTAGCTCATGGAGCGGGACGGATTTCGTGGGTGCGCAGTATTTT.